This TCR beta chain emerged from a study of shared clonotypes between healthy human individuals. Study-level findings and limits: Naive subsets generally had larger estimated richness than memory subsets.

As to this clone: Its antigen remains unidentified.

An even split of each subset's genomic DNA across several immunoSEQ plates was performed. This table comes from immunoSEQ multiplex PCR, and its TCRdb copy is limited to in-frame clones, with some not included. The table lists about 79,000 clones, roughly three fifths of them singletons. Germline V gene data show CDR1 as SNHLY and CDR2 as FYNNEI. V was pared by 1 base and J by 6 bases, with 2 bases of the junction left unmatched. The length of the CDR3 is 14 residues. The sample comprised memory CD8+ T cells sorted from blood. Subset: CD45RO+ cells pooled with CCR7-negative TemRA cells. The chain has TRBV2 and TRBJ1-5, with TRBD1 matching over 8 bases. The clonotype originates from a man between 25 and 39 years old in good health. The CDR3 nucleotides read TGTGCCAGCAGTGAAGGACAGGGGAGTCAGCCCCAGCATTTT. Protein sequence: CASSEGQGSQPQHF.